This passage covers 23 T cell receptor beta chains from one sample sequenced in a study of blood T cell repertoires in COVID-19. Generated by immunoSEQ multiplex PCR, the TCRdb table keeps only in-frame clones and is missing some. The sample shows approximately 220,000 clones, 70% to 90% of them seen only once. Material for sequencing was peripheral blood. These receptors all stem from a man aged 50 or older with acute or convalescent COVID-19.

The chain employs TRBV3-1 (or the pseudogene TRBV3-2) and TRBJ1-3; no firm D call. In germline, CDR1 is LGHDT, CDR2 YNNKEL (reference sequence). The V end was cut by 0 bases, the J end by 9 bases, with 12 bases between. The CDR3 is 14 residues long. CDR3 loop: CASSQDRRVGTIYF. In DNA form, the CDR3 reads TGTGCCAGCAGCCAAGATCGACGGGTTGGCACCATATATTTT.

This chain links TRBV19 with TRBJ1-2; 7 bases map to TRBD1. Germline lookup yields CDR1 LNHDA and CDR2 SQIVND (reference sequence). J was trimmed by 2 bases and V by 1 base; bases with no gene match: 4. The CDR3 is made up of 15 amino acids. The CDR3 is CASSIGRGLNYGYTF. CDR3 nucleotide sequence: TGTGCCAGTAGTATAGGGAGGGGGCTGAACTATGGCTACACCTTC.

This rearrangement joins TRBV4-2 to TRBJ2-2; D is possibly TRBD2 (7 bases). Trimming pared 1 base from V and 5 bases from J, leaving 17 bases between. Germline CDR1 LGHNA, CDR2 YNFKEQ. The CDR3 sequence is 17 residues long. The CDR3 DNA is TGTGCCAGCAGCCAAGCGGGGGGCCGGTTTTTTACCGGGGAGCTGTTTTTT. Translating it yields CASSQAGGRFFTGELFF.

In this sample, this clone turned up a few times. This chain links TRBV19 with TRBJ1-6, with D perhaps matching TRBD1 (5 bases). The CDR3 runs to 15 residues. Germline V gives CDR1 LNHDA, CDR2 SQIVND (reference sequence). V shed 5 bases and J shed 2 bases, with 10 bases lying between them. The CDR3 reads CASSGGGTYNSPLHF. The CDR3 DNA follows: TGTGCCAGTAGTGGGGGGGGGACCTATAATTCACCCCTCCACTTT.

V and J are TRBV7-9 and TRBJ1-2; no clear D gene. V lost 3 bases, J lost 8 bases, and 19 bases lay in between. The CDR3 has 15 residues. The V gene's germline CDR1 is SEHNR and CDR2 FQNEAQ (reference sequence). CDR3: CASSLAEPPKTGYTF. The CDR3 DNA reads TGTGCCAGCAGCTTGGCCGAACCTCCGAAGACAGGCTACACCTTC.

The chain carries TRBV5-1 and TRBJ1-1; 7 bases map to TRBD1. The CDR3 is 15 residues long. Germline assignment: CDR1 SGHRS and CDR2 YFSETQ. The V segment lost 0 bases and the J segment 1 base; nucleotides outside the gene matches: 3. The CDR3 spells CASSLVGTANTEAFF. CDR3 sequence (DNA): TGCGCCAGCAGCTTGGTAGGGACAGCGAACACTGAAGCTTTCTTT.

The chain combines TRBV20-1 with TRBJ2-3; 7 bases match TRBD2. In germline, CDR1 is DFQATT, CDR2 SNEGSKA (reference sequence). The V gene end was trimmed by 5 bases and the J gene end by 4 bases; junction bases not matched to a gene: 0. CDR3 length equals 11 residues. The CDR3: CSAGLADTQYF. The CDR3 DNA follows: TGCAGTGCTGGACTAGCAGATACGCAGTATTTT.

This clone was observed a single time. The chain combines TRBV4-1 with TRBJ1-1; 8 nucleotides align to TRBD1. V was clipped by 8 bases and J by 3 bases; unmatched bases: 5. Per germline, CDR1 MGHRA and CDR2 YSYEKL. CDR3 size: 13 residues. The CDR3 reads CASATDRDTEAFF. For the CDR3, the DNA is TGCGCCAGCGCTACGGACAGGGACACTGAAGCTTTCTTT.

The chain joins TRBV4-2 to TRBJ2-3, with TRBD2 as a possible D gene (6 bases). V was pared by 0 bases and J by 2 bases, with 9 bases between. The germline gives CDR1 LGHNA, CDR2 YNFKEQ. This CDR3 is 15 amino acids long. CDR3 nucleotide sequence: TGTGCCAGCAGCCAAGATCCTAGCGCCACAGATACGCAGTATTTT. It translates to CASSQDPSATDTQYF.

The rearrangement joins TRBV18 to TRBJ1-2; TRBD1 matches 8 bases. V lost 3 bases, J lost 3 bases, and 3 bases stayed unmatched. This CDR3 comprises 14 residues. The germline V gene has CDR1 KGHSH and CDR2 LQKENI. CDR3 bases: TGTGCCAGCTCACCTTCAGGGGGCGACTATGGCTACACCTTC. This codes for CASSPSGGDYGYTF.

This clone was observed a handful of times. This rearrangement joins TRBV11-2 to TRBJ1-1, with no clear D. This CDR3 spans 14 amino acids. Germline V CDR1 and CDR2: SGHAT, FQNNGV. Trimming took off 2 bases at V and 0 bases at J, with 7 bases between the two ends. CDR3 sequence: CASSLNRMNTEAFF. CDR3 bases: TGTGCCAGCAGCTTAAACAGAATGAACACTGAAGCTTTCTTT.

This clone was detected a few times. V is TRBV7-9 and J is TRBJ1-1; maybe TRBD1 (5 bases). Germline-derived CDR1 and CDR2 are SEHNR and FQNEAQ (reference sequence). The CDR3 loop spans 14 amino acids. Trimming cost V 0 bases and J 4 bases, with 9 bases left between them. This CDR3 reads CASSLALGGTEAFF. CDR3 in DNA: TGTGCCAGCAGCTTAGCCTTGGGGGGCACTGAAGCTTTCTTT.

The chain links TRBV25-1 to TRBJ2-7; TRBD1 is a possible D gene (6 bases). Per germline, CDR1 MGHDK and CDR2 SYGVNS. The CDR3 spans 14 residues. Trimming left V 1 base short and J 9 bases short, with 16 bases between. This CDR3 reads CASSELVQGLRQYF. The CDR3 DNA follows: TGTGCCAGCAGTGAATTGGTACAGGGTCTCCGGCAGTACTTC.

The chain is built from TRBV7-2 and TRBJ1-2; D uncertain. V lost 1 base, J lost 3 bases, and 6 bases lay in between. Germline V CDR1 and CDR2: SGHTA, FQGNSA. The CDR3 is 13 amino acids. The CDR3 DNA follows: TGTGCCAGCAGCTTAGGGCCAGACTATGGCTACACCTTC. This encodes CASSLGPDYGYTF.

This chain uses TRBV6-5 with TRBJ2-1; 7 positions match TRBD1. Trimming at V came to 9 bases and at J to 4 bases, leaving 9 bases not matched to a gene. This CDR3 is 14 amino acids long. Germline CDR1 is MNHEY and CDR2 is SVGAGI. For the CDR3, the DNA is TGTGCCAGTTGGCCGGGACAGCAATACAATGAGCAGTTCTTC. Encoded protein: CASWPGQQYNEQFF.

The rearrangement links TRBV7-8 to TRBJ1-3; D perhaps matches TRBD1 (6 bases). Germline loops: CDR1 SGHVS, CDR2 FQNEAQ. The germline V and J ends were trimmed by 2 bases and 4 bases, with 24 bases remaining between them. CDR3 length: 19 amino acids. CDR3 amino acids: CASSLRTLGFTGRGNTIYF. The CDR3 nucleotides are TGTGCCAGCAGCTTACGGACCCTTGGCTTTACAGGGAGAGGAAACACCATATATTTT.

This rearrangement joins TRBV3-1 (or the pseudogene TRBV3-2) to TRBJ1-5; D remains unclear. Germline-derived CDR1 and CDR2 are LGHDT and YNNKEL (reference sequence). Trimming pared 2 bases from V and 5 bases from J, leaving 7 bases between. This CDR3 region has 13 residues. This CDR3 is CASSQSSYQPQHF. CDR3 DNA: TGTGCCAGCAGCCAATCCTCCTATCAGCCCCAGCATTTT.

The V call is TRBV2, the J call TRBJ1-5; D not resolved. Germline CDR1 reads SNHLY; CDR2 reads FYNNEI. This CDR3 region has 15 residues. Trimming took 2 bases from V and 0 from J, leaving 8 bases between them. The CDR3 here is CASSESRNSNQPQHF. The DNA of the CDR3 is TGTGCCAGCAGTGAAAGCCGAAATAGCAATCAGCCCCAGCATTTT. The entire variable domain, with the rest obtained from reference TRBV2 and TRBJ1-5, is as follows: EPEVTQTPSHQVTQMGQEVILRCVPISNHLYFYWYRQILGQKVEFLVSFYNNEISEKSEIFDDQFSVERPDGSNFTLKIRSTKLEDSAMYFCASSESRNSNQPQHFGDGTRLSIL.

This clone appeared many times. This sequence joins TRBV7-3 and TRBJ2-1; D possibly corresponds to TRBD2 (5 bases). V was clipped by 5 bases and J by 0 bases, with 11 bases between them. Germline V gene data show CDR1 as SGHTA and CDR2 as FQGTGA. The CDR3 consists of 15 residues. The CDR3 sequence: CASSPDSNSYNEQFF. CDR3 nucleotide sequence: TGTGCCAGCAGCCCGGACTCGAACTCCTACAATGAGCAGTTCTTC. Full variable domain (rest looked up from reference TRBV7-3 and TRBJ2-1): GAGVSQTPSNKVTEKGKYVELRCDPISGHTALYWYRQSLGQGPEFLIYFQGTGAADDSGLPNDRFFAVRPEGSVSTLKIQRTERGDSAVYLCASSPDSNSYNEQFFGPGTRLTVL.

The rearrangement links TRBV6-1 to TRBJ2-1, with 8 nucleotides matching TRBD2. From germline, CDR1 is MNHNS and CDR2 SASEGT. V shed 2 bases and J 1 base; nucleotides not matched to a gene: 4. There are 16 residues in the CDR3. CDR3 in amino acids: CASSERVAGSYNEQFF. CDR3 nucleotide sequence: TGTGCCAGCAGTGAACGGGTAGCGGGGTCCTACAATGAGCAGTTCTTC.

The chain is built from TRBV27 and TRBJ1-1; maybe TRBD1 (6 bases). V lost 3 bases and J lost 1, with 9 bases in between. The length of the CDR3 is 14 residues. In germline, CDR1 is MNHEY, CDR2 SMNVEV (reference sequence). CDR3: CASSFRGGNTEAFF. The CDR3 DNA sequence: TGTGCCAGCAGTTTTAGGGGGGGGAACACTGAAGCTTTCTTT.

As concerns this clone: Within the sample, other DNA sequences also encode this same CDR3. The chain is built from TRBV5-1 and TRBJ1-1, with D perhaps TRBD1 (6 bases). Germline CDR1 SGHRS, CDR2 YFSETQ. The CDR3 loop spans 13 amino acids. V lost 3 bases and J lost 5, with 11 bases in between. The CDR3 DNA sequence: TGCGCCAGCAGCTCGCAGGGGCGGACTGAAGCTTTCTTT. It is translated as CASSSQGRTEAFF.

V is TRBV29-1 and J is TRBJ1-6, with 8 bases aligning to TRBD1. V shed 7 bases, J shed 7 bases, and the junction held 9 bases outside the gene matches. There are 14 residues in the CDR3. In germline, CDR1 is SQVTM, CDR2 ANQGSEA. DNA for the CDR3: TGCAGCGCCCGAGCTGCAGGGGGCAATTCACCCCTCCACTTT. This encodes CSARAAGGNSPLHF.